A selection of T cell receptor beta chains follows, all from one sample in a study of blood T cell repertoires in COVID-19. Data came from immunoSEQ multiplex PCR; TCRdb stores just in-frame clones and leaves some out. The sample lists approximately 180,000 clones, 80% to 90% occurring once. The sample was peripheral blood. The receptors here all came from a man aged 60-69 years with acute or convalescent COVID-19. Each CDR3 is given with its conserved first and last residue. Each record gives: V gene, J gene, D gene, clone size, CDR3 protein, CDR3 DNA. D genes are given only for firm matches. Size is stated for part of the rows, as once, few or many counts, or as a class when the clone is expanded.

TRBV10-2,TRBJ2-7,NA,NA,CATSGSSYEQYF,TGCGCCACCTCCGGGAGCTCCTACGAGCAGTACTTC
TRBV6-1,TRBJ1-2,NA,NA,CASSERADRVNYGYTF,TGTGCCAGCAGTGAACGGGCAGACAGAGTAAACTATGGCTACACCTTC
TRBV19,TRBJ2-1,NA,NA,CASKTRISSYNEQFF,TGTGCCAGTAAAACTCGAATAAGCTCCTACAATGAGCAGTTCTTC
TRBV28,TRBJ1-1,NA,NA,CASSREVPFF,TGTGCCAGCAGTCGGGAGGTACCTTTCTTT
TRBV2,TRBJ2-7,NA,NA,CASSEATGLGEQYF,TGTGCCAGCAGTGAAGCGACGGGTCTTGGCGAGCAGTACTTC
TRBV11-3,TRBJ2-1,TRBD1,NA,CASSLDEGAGYNEQFF,TGTGCCAGCAGCTTAGACGAGGGGGCGGGTTACAATGAGCAGTTCTTC
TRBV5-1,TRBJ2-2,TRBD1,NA,CASSFTGVAGELFF,TGCGCCAGCAGCTTTACAGGGGTGGCCGGGGAGCTGTTTTTT
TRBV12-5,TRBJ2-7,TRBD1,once,CASGLGLTGVDEQYF,TGTGCTAGTGGTTTGGGACTGACAGGGGTGGACGAGCAGTACTTC
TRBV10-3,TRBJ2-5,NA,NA,CAISDPRGGETQYF,TGTGCCATCAGTGACCCCCGCGGTGGTGAGACCCAGTACTTC
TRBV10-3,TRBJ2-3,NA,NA,CAISVGRVTDTQYF,TGTGCCATCAGTGTCGGGCGGGTCACAGATACGCAGTATTTT
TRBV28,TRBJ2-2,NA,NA,CASKGGGTGELFF,TGTGCCAGCAAAGGCGGAGGGACCGGGGAGCTGTTTTTT
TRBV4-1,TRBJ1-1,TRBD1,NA,CASSQSPVTGGRAEAFF,TGCGCCAGCAGCCAGAGCCCTGTGACAGGGGGTCGGGCTGAAGCTTTCTTT
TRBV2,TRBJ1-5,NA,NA,CASSETTGNSNQPQHF,TGTGCCAGCAGTGAAACAACGGGTAATAGCAATCAGCCCCAGCATTTT
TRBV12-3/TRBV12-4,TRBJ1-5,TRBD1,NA,CASTIQGTQPQHF,TGTGCCAGCACCATACAGGGGACTCAGCCCCAGCATTTT
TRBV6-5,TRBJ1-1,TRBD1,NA,CASSYSGQGTEAFF,TGTGCCAGCAGTTACTCCGGACAGGGCACTGAAGCTTTCTTT
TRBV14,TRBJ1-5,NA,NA,CASSLPPGGAGNQPQHF,TGTGCCAGCAGCCTTCCGCCGGGGGGGGCTGGCAATCAGCCCCAGCATTTT
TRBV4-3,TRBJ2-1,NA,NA,CASSQDRGEQFF,TGCGCCAGCAGCCAAGATAGGGGGGAGCAGTTCTTC
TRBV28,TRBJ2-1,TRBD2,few,CASRLLAFSSYNEQFF,TGTGCCAGCAGACTACTAGCGTTTAGCTCCTACAATGAGCAGTTCTTC
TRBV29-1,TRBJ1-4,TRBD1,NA,CSVDLGQGSKSEKLFF,TGCAGCGTTGATTTGGGACAGGGGTCTAAAAGTGAAAAACTGTTTTTT
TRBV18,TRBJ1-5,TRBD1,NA,CASSPTGARNQPQHF,TGTGCCAGCTCCCCGACAGGGGCGCGCAATCAGCCCCAGCATTTT
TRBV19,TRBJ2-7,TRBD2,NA,CASSIVAGADEQYF,TGTGCCAGTAGTATAGTAGCGGGAGCGGATGAGCAGTACTTC
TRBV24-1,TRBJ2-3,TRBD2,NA,CATAGGSTDTQYF,TGTGCCACCGCGGGAGGAAGCACAGATACGCAGTATTTT
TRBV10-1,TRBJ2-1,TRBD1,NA,CASTPRDRSGNEQFF,TGCGCCAGCACACCTAGGGACAGGTCGGGTAATGAGCAGTTCTTC
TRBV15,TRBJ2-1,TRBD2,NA,CATSRDGYSGSIQFEQFF,TGTGCCACCAGCAGAGATGGATATAGCGGGAGTATCCAATTTGAGCAGTTCTTC
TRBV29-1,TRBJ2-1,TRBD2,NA,CSVQREDYNEQFF,TGCAGCGTCCAGCGGGAGGACTACAATGAGCAGTTCTTC
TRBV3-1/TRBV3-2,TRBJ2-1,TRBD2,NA,CASSRYPSGRSQYNEQFF,TGTGCCAGCAGCCGCTACCCTAGCGGGAGGTCACAATACAATGAGCAGTTCTTC
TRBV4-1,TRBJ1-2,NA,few,CASSHPTGTLPGGYTF,TGCGCCAGCAGCCACCCTACCGGGACTCTCCCTGGTGGCTACACCTTC
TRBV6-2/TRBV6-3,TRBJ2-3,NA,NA,CASSYYATGLTTDTQYF,TGTGCCAGCAGTTATTATGCAACGGGACTCACCACAGATACGCAGTATTTT
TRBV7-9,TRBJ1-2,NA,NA,CASSPEHRAGYTF,TGTGCCAGCAGCCCAGAACACAGGGCTGGCTACACCTTC
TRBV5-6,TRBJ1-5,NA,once,CASSLSGRQPQHF,TGTGCCAGCAGCTTGTCCGGCAGGCAGCCCCAGCATTTT
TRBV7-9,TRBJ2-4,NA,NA,CASSLGGVAKNIQYF,TGTGCCAGCAGCCTGGGAGGAGTAGCCAAAAACATTCAGTACTTC
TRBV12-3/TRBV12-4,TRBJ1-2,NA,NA,CASSLLSPYGYTF,TGTGCCAGCAGTTTACTATCTCCTTATGGCTACACCTTC
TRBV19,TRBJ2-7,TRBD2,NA,CASSMSGSAYEQYF,TGTGCCAGTAGTATGAGCGGGAGCGCCTACGAGCAGTACTTC
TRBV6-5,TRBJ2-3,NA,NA,CASSYRGTGTDTQYF,TGTGCCAGCAGTTACCGGGGGACCGGCACAGATACGCAGTATTTT
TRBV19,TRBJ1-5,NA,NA,CASSTSKQFASNQPQHF,TGTGCCAGTAGTACCTCCAAACAGTTCGCAAGCAATCAGCCCCAGCATTTT
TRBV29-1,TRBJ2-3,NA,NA,CSVDRGTDTQYF,TGCAGCGTTGACAGGGGCACAGATACGCAGTATTTT
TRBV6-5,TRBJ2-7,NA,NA,CASSSLGGPYEQYF,TGTGCCAGCAGTTCCCTAGGGGGTCCCTACGAGCAGTACTTC
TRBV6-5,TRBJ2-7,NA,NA,CASSLGRLLTGEQYF,TGTGCCAGCAGTCTCGGGAGACTGTTAACCGGCGAGCAGTACTTC
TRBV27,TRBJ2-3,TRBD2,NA,CASSPAGADTQYF,TGTGCCAGCAGTCCCGCGGGGGCAGATACGCAGTATTTT
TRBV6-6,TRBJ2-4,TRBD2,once,CAIGGENIQYF,TGTGCCATCGGGGGGGAAAACATTCAGTACTTC
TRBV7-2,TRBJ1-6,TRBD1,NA,CASSLAPGQGYSPLHF,TGTGCCAGCAGCTTAGCGCCGGGACAGGGCTATTCACCCCTCCACTTT
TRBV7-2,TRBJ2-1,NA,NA,CASSYGTLSYNEQFF,TGTGCCAGCAGCTACGGGACTCTCTCCTACAATGAGCAGTTCTTC
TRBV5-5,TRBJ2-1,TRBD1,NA,CASSGGGTGLRNEQFF,TGTGCCAGCAGCGGGGGAGGGACAGGGTTACGAAATGAGCAGTTCTTC
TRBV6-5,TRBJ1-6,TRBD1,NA,CASSYSWDSGSPLHF,TGTGCCAGCAGTTACTCTTGGGACAGCGGTTCACCCCTCCACTTT
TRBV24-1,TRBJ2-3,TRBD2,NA,CATSEPVAGGTDTQYF,TGTGCCACCAGTGAGCCAGTAGCGGGAGGCACAGATACGCAGTATTTT
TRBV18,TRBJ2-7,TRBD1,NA,CASSTRTGSDEQYF,TGTGCCAGCTCCACCAGGACAGGGAGTGACGAGCAGTACTTC
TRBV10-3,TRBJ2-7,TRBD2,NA,CAIKGSGSSYEQYF,TGTGCCATCAAGGGTAGCGGGAGCTCCTACGAGCAGTACTTC
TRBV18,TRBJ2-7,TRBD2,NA,CASSPPGTSAYEQYF,TGTGCCAGCTCACCACCCGGGACTAGCGCTTACGAGCAGTACTTC
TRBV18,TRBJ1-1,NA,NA,CASSQSGAEAFF,TGTGCCAGCTCACAATCAGGGGCTGAAGCTTTCTTT
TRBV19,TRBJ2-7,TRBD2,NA,CASRLGLAGSYEQYF,TGTGCCAGTAGACTGGGACTAGCGGGCTCCTACGAGCAGTACTTC
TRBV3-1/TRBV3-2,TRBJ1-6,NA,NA,CASSHSTLRGSHNSPLHF,TGTGCCAGCAGCCATTCCACGCTAAGGGGGTCACATAATTCACCCCTCCACTTT
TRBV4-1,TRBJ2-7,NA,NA,CASSQDMSFSSYEQYF,TGCGCCAGCAGCCAAGATATGTCCTTTAGCTCCTACGAGCAGTACTTC